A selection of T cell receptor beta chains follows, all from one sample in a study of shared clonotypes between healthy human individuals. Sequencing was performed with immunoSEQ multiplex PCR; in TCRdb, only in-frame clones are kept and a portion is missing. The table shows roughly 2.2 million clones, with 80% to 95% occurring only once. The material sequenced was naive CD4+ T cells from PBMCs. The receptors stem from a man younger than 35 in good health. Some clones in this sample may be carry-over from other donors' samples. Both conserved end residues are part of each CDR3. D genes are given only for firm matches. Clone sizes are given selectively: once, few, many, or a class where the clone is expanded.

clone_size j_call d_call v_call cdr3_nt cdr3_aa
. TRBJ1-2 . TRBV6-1 TGTGCCAGCACCCCACAGGGTATCACCTATGGCTACACCTTC CASTPQGITYGYTF
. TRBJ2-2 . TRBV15 TGTGCCACCAGCAGAGCAGGGAACACCGGGGAGCTGTTTTTT CATSRAGNTGELFF
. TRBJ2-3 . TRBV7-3 TGTGCCAGCAGCTTAATCGGACGTAACACAGATACGCAGTATTTT CASSLIGRNTDTQYF
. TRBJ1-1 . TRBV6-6 TGTGCCAGCAGTCCACCTTGGACACCAAACACTGAAGCTTTCTTT CASSPPWTPNTEAFF
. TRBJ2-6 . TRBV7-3 TGTGCCAGCAGCTTAGAGGGTTACGTCCTGACTTTC CASSLEGYVLTF
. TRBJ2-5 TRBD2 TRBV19 TGTGCCAGTAGCCCCACCGGGAGGGACCAAGAGACCCAGTACTTC CASSPTGRDQETQYF
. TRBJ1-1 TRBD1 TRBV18 TGTGCCAGCTCACCATACAGGGGAGATACTGAAGCTTTCTTT CASSPYRGDTEAFF
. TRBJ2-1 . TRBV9 TGTGCCAGCAGCGTAAGCAGGGGGGGGTACAATGAGCAGTTCTTC CASSVSRGGYNEQFF
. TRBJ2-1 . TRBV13 TGTGCCAGCAGCTTAGGTCAGGACCGGAGCCAGTTCTTC CASSLGQDRSQFF
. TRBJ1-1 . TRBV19 TGTGCCAGTAGCCCCGCGAGGGGGGGGGCTGAAGCTTTCTTT CASSPARGGAEAFF
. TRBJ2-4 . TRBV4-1 TGCGCCAGCAGCCAAGTATCGGCAGCAGAAGCCAAAAACATTCAGTACTTC CASSQVSAAEAKNIQYF
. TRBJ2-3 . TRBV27 TGTGCCAGCAGTTTATCGCTGGCCCGGTCCGGCACAGATACGCAGTATTTT CASSLSLARSGTDTQYF
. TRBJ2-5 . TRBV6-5 TGTGCCACCAAGAGGAGGGCTGAATTTGAGACCCAGTACTTC CATKRRAEFETQYF
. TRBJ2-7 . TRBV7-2 TGTGCCAGCAGCTTAGGGGGCGGAGGGAACTCCTACGAGCAGTACTTC CASSLGGGGNSYEQYF
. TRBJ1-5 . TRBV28 TGTGCCGGCAGAGGGGGTTTCAGGACTCAGCCCCAGCATTTT CAGRGGFRTQPQHF
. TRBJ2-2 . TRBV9 TGTGCCAGCAGCCAGTCACTAGGGAGCACCGGGGAGCTGTTTTTT CASSQSLGSTGELFF
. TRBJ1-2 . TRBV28 TGTGCCAGCAGTTTATCAAAGACGATTTATGGCTACACCTTC CASSLSKTIYGYTF
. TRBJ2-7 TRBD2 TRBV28 TGTGCCAGCAGGTCGACTAGCGGCGAGCAGTACTTC CASRSTSGEQYF
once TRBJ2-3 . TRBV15 TGTGCCACCACTGACCGGCGGGATAAAGATACGCAGTATTTT CATTDRRDKDTQYF
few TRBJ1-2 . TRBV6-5 TGTGCCAGCAGAATGGACGGGAACTATGGCTACACCTTC CASRMDGNYGYTF
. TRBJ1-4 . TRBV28 TGTGCCAGCAGTTTGTATGGGACGCCAATCGGGGAAAAACTGTTTTTT CASSLYGTPIGEKLFF
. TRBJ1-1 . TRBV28 TGTGCCAGCACCCACAGACCAGCTGAAGCTTTCTTT CASTHRPAEAFF
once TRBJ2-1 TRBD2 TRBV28 TGTGCCAGCACCGTTATGGGGCAAGGAGTCGGGGGGTACAATGAGCAGTTCTTC CASTVMGQGVGGYNEQFF
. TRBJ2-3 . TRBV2 TGTGCCAGCAGGAGTCCCGCCGGGTGGGGGGCCAAAGATACGCAGTATTTT CASRSPAGWGAKDTQYF
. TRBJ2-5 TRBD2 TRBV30 TGTGCCTGGAGTCCCGGGACTAGCGGGGCCCGGACCCAGTACTTC CAWSPGTSGARTQYF
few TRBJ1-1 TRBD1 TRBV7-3 TGTGCCAGCAGCTTAGACAGGGGTGGGACTGAAGCTTTCTTT CASSLDRGGTEAFF
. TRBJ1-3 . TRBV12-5 TGTGCTAGTGGTTTGAGCGGGGGAAACACCATATATTTT CASGLSGGNTIYF
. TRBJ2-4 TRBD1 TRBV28 TGTGCCAGCAGACAAACGAGGGGGCTTGGAGCCAAAAACATTCAGTACTTC CASRQTRGLGAKNIQYF
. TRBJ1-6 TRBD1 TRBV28 TGTGCCAGCAGTTCCACAGACAGGGGGTTTTATAATTCACCCCTCCACTTT CASSSTDRGFYNSPLHF
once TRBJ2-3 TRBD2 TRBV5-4 TGTGCCAGCAGCTCGTTGGTCGGGGGGGGCGATTCGGGAGATACGCAGTATTTT CASSSLVGGGDSGDTQYF
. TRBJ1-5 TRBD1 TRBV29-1 TGCAGCGTTCAGACAGGGGGGAATCAGCCCCAGCATTTT CSVQTGGNQPQHF
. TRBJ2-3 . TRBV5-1 TGCGCCAGCAGCTTGGCGGGGCAGGCAACGGGGGATACGCAGTATTTT CASSLAGQATGDTQYF
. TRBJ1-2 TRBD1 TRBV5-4 TGTGCCAGCAGCTCTCCGGGACAGGGTACGAATGGCTACACCTTC CASSSPGQGTNGYTF
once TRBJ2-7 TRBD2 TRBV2 TGTGCCAGCCGACTAGCGGGAGAGCAGTACTTC CASRLAGEQYF
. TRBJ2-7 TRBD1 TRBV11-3 TGTGCCAGCAGCTTGACAGGGGCAGGGGAGCAGTACTTC CASSLTGAGEQYF
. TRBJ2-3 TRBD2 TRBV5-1 TGCGCCAGCAGCTCCCGGACTAGCGGGAGAGGAGATACGCAGTATTTT CASSSRTSGRGDTQYF
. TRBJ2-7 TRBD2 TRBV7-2 TGTGCCAGCAGCCCGGGGGGGCCAGTGGACTTC CASSPGGPVDF
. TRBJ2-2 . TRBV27 TGTGCCAGCACCCGAGACAGGCTCCAGAACACCGGGGAGCTGTTTTTT CASTRDRLQNTGELFF
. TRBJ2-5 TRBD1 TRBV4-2 TGTGCCAGCAGCCTAAGGTGGACAGGGGTTCAGCAAGAGACCCAGTACTTC CASSLRWTGVQQETQYF
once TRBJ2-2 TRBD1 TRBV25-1 TGTGCCAGCAGTAGGAAGGCAGGGGGCTCCGGGGAGCTGTTTTTT CASSRKAGGSGELFF
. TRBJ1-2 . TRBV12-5 TGTGCTAGTGGTCCCTCCTCGACAGGTTATGGCTACACCTTC CASGPSSTGYGYTF
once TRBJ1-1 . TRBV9 TGTGCCAGCACCAAAGACCCGACGGCTGCGAGTTTTGGGGCTTTCTTT CASTKDPTAASFGAFF
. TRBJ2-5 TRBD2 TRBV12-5 TGTGCTAGTGGTTTGGTTCCCGGGCAGCGGGAGAGGGAGACCCAGTACTTC CASGLVPGQRERETQYF
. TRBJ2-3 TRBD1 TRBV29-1 TGCAGCGTTGACACAGGGGCAACTAGCACAGATACGCAGTATTTT CSVDTGATSTDTQYF
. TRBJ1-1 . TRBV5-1 TGCGCCAGCAGCTTAACAGGGCGGGACACTGAAGCTTTCTTT CASSLTGRDTEAFF
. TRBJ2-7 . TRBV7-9 TGTGCCAGCAGCCCGGTGGTCTGGGAAGGGTACGAGCAGTACTTC CASSPVVWEGYEQYF
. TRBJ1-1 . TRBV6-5 TGTGCCAGCAGTCTCGCACACGGGAACACTGAAGCTTTCTTT CASSLAHGNTEAFF
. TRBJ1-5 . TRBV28 TGTGCCAGCAGTTGGACAGACCCGGGTCAGCCCCAGCATTTT CASSWTDPGQPQHF